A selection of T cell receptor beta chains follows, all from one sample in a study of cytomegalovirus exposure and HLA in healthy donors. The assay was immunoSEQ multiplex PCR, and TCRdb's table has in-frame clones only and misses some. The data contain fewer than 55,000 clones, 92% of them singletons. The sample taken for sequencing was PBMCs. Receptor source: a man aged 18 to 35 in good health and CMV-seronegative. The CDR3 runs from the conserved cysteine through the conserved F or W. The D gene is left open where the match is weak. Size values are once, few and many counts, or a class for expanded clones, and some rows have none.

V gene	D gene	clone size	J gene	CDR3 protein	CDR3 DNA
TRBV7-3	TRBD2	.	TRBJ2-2	CASSLTGTSGVDTGELFF	TGTGCCAGCAGCTTAACTGGGACTAGCGGAGTTGACACCGGGGAGCTGTTTTTT
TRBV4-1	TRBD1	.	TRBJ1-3	CASSQGTGGNTIYF	TGCGCCAGCAGCCAAGGGACAGGGGGAAACACCATATATTTT
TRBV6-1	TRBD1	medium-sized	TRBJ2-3	CASSDEGTGSADTQYF	TGTGCCAGCAGTGATGAGGGGACAGGGTCAGCGGATACGCAGTATTTT
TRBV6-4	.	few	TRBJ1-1	CASSEKGEITEAFF	TGTGCCAGCAGTGAGAAGGGGGAGATCACTGAAGCTTTCTTT
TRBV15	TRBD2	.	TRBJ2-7	CATSGREADGWTEQYF	TGTGCCACCAGCGGGCGGGAGGCGGACGGATGGACCGAGCAGTACTTC
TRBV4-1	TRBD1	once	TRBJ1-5	CASSQGSGRQGAQPQHF	TGCGCCAGCAGCCAAGGATCTGGACGACAGGGGGCTCAGCCCCAGCATTTT
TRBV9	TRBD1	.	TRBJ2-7	CASSPHGQGSYEQYF	TGTGCCAGCAGCCCCCATGGACAGGGGTCCTACGAGCAGTACTTC
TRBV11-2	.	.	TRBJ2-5	CASSLGTVETQYF	TGTGCCAGCAGCTTAGGGACAGTAGAGACCCAGTACTTC
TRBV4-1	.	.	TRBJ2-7	CASSTDSVYEQYF	TGCGCCAGCAGCACCGACAGCGTCTACGAGCAGTACTTC
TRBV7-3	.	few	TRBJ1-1	CASSLAANTEAFF	TGTGCCAGCAGCTTAGCGGCAAACACTGAAGCTTTCTTT
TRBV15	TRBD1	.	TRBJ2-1	CATSRYYRDREIF	TGTGCCACCAGCAGATATTACCGGGACAGGGAAATCTTC
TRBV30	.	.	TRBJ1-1	CAWSVLFGPGRVGTEAFF	TGTGCCTGGAGTGTACTTTTTGGTCCAGGCCGCGTGGGCACTGAAGCTTTCTTT
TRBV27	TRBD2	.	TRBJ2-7	CASAGVTAEQYF	TGTGCCTCGGCGGGAGTGACAGCCGAGCAGTACTTC
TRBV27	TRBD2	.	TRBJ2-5	CASSLPGGTLGETQYF	TGTGCCAGCAGTTTACCCGGGGGGACGTTAGGAGAGACCCAGTACTTC
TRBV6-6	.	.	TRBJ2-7	CASSRPEEKAYEQYF	TGTGCCAGCAGCCGCCCGGAGGAGAAGGCCTACGAGCAGTACTTC
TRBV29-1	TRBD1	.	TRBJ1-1	CSALAGGHMNTEAFF	TGCAGCGCCCTCGCAGGGGGCCACATGAACACTGAAGCTTTCTTT
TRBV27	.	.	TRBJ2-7	CASSLYPSYEQYF	TGTGCCAGCAGTTTATATCCGAGCTACGAGCAGTACTTC
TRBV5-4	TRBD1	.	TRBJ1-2	CASSEGAGGYTF	TGTGCCAGCAGCGAGGGGGCTGGTGGCTACACCTTC
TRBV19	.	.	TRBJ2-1	CASSIGGGRSYNEQFF	TGTGCCAGTAGTATAGGCGGAGGACGGTCCTACAATGAGCAGTTCTTC
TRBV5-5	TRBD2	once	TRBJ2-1	CASSLGLADNEQFF	TGTGCCAGCAGCTTGGGACTAGCGGACAATGAGCAGTTCTTC
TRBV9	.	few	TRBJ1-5	CASSVGGGAAQHF	TGTGCCAGCAGCGTAGGAGGGGGTGCAGCCCAGCATTTT
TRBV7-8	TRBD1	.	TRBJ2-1	CASSFRDRVHGARRNEQFF	TGTGCCAGCAGCTTCCGGGACAGGGTTCACGGGGCCCGGAGGAATGAGCAGTTCTTC
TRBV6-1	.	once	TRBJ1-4	CASSERGGAVNEKLFF	TGTGCCAGCAGTGAAAGGGGGGGAGCCGTTAATGAAAAACTGTTTTTT
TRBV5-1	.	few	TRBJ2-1	CASSLSRALHNEQFF	TGCGCCAGCAGCTTGTCCAGGGCCCTTCACAATGAGCAGTTCTTC
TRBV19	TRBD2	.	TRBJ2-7	CASSIGGSQYEQYF	TGTGCCAGTAGTATAGGCGGGAGCCAATACGAGCAGTACTTC
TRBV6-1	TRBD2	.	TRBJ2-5	CASSELAGGEETQYF	TGTGCCAGCAGTGAACTAGCGGGAGGGGAGGAGACCCAGTACTTC
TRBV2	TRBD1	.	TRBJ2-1	CASSYDRGRDNEQFF	TGTGCCAGCAGTTACGACAGGGGGCGCGACAATGAGCAGTTCTTC
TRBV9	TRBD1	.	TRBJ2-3	CASSVRQGGTDTQYF	TGTGCCAGCAGCGTACGACAGGGGGGCACAGATACGCAGTATTTT
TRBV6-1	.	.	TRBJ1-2	CAIIQPGHLLF	TGTGCCATAATCCAACCGGGACATCTCCTCTTC
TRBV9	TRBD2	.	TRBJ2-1	CASSVGSGRANEQFF	TGTGCCAGCAGCGTAGGTAGCGGGAGGGCCAATGAGCAGTTCTTC
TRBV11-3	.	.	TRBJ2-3	CASSNRHPDTQYF	TGTGCCAGCAGCAACCGACACCCAGATACGCAGTATTTT
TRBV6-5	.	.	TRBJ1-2	CASPFRHCSGYTF	TGTGCCAGCCCCTTCCGACACTGCTCTGGCTACACCTTC
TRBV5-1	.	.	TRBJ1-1	CASSSSIQGGHENTEAFF	TGCGCCAGCAGCTCCTCTATACAGGGAGGGCATGAGAACACTGAAGCTTTCTTT
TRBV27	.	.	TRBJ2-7	CASSLSRASYEQYF	TGTGCCAGCAGTTTATCGCGGGCCTCCTACGAGCAGTACTTC
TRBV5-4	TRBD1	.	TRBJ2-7	CASSSMDRGLYEQYF	TGTGCCAGCAGCTCTATGGACAGGGGGCTCTACGAGCAGTACTTC
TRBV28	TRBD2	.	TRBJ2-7	CASSSFRTSGRGDYEQYF	TGTGCCAGCAGTTCGTTTAGGACTAGCGGGAGAGGGGACTACGAGCAGTACTTC
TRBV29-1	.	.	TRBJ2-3	CSVLSTDTQYF	TGCAGCGTCCTTAGCACAGATACGCAGTATTTT
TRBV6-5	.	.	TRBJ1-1	CASSYGDTEAFF	TGTGCCAGCAGTTATGGAGACACTGAAGCTTTCTTT
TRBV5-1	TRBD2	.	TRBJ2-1	CASRPGLSSYNEQFF	TGCGCCAGCCGTCCGGGACTATCTTCCTACAATGAGCAGTTCTTC
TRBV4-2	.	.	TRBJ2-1	CASSQAMENEQFF	TGTGCCAGCAGCCAAGCGATGGAGAATGAGCAGTTCTTC
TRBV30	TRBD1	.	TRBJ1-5	CAWGGQGDQPQHF	TGTGCCTGGGGAGGACAGGGAGATCAGCCCCAGCATTTT
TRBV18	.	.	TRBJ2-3	CASSPLSASQGGTDTQYF	TGTGCCAGCTCACCACTATCCGCGTCTCAAGGGGGCACAGATACGCAGTATTTT
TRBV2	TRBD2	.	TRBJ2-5	CASSFGLAQETQYF	TGTGCCAGCAGTTTTGGACTAGCTCAAGAGACCCAGTACTTC
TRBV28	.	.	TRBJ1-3	CASSATDSGNTIYF	TGTGCCAGCAGTGCGACAGACTCTGGAAACACCATATATTTT
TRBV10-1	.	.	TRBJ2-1	CASSEGPAATYNEQFF	TGCGCCAGCAGTGAGGGGCCAGCGGCAACCTACAATGAGCAGTTCTTC
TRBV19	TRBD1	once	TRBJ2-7	CASSRAAGQAYEQYF	TGTGCCAGTAGTAGGGCAGCCGGACAGGCCTACGAGCAGTACTTC
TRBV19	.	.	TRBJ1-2	CASSIAPQKQYGYTF	TGTGCCAGTAGTATAGCTCCCCAAAAACAGTATGGCTACACCTTC
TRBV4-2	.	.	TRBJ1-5	CASSPGGTSNQPQHF	TGTGCCAGCAGCCCGGGGGGGACGAGCAATCAGCCCCAGCATTTT
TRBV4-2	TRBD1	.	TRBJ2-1	CASSQDLGQTYNEQFF	TGTGCCAGCAGCCAAGATCTGGGACAGACCTACAATGAGCAGTTCTTC
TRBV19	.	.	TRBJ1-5	CASRTPRNNQPQHF	TGTGCCAGTAGGACTCCAAGGAACAATCAGCCCCAGCATTTT
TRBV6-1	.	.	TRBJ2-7	CASSERSSYEQYF	TGTGCCAGCAGTGAACGGAGCTCCTACGAGCAGTACTTC
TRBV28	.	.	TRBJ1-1	CASNLSTGVRRAFF	TGTGCCAGCAACCTGAGTACAGGAGTGAGACGAGCTTTCTTT
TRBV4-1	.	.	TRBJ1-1	CASSQVGGRAEAFF	TGCGCCAGCAGCCAAGTGGGGGGAAGGGCTGAAGCTTTCTTT
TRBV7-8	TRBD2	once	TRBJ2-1	CASSLEEREVINEQFF	TGTGCCAGCAGCTTAGAGGAGCGGGAGGTTATCAATGAGCAGTTCTTC
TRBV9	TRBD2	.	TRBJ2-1	CASSVGFSGRPRNEQFF	TGTGCCAGCAGCGTAGGGTTCAGCGGGAGGCCCCGCAATGAGCAGTTCTTC
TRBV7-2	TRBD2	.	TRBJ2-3	CASSLEGLAGGSDTQYF	TGTGCCAGCAGCTTAGAGGGACTAGCGGGAGGATCAGATACGCAGTATTTT
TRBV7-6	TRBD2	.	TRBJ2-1	CASSLRGRGSSYNEQFF	TGTGCCAGCAGCTTACGCGGGAGGGGAAGCTCCTACAATGAGCAGTTCTTC
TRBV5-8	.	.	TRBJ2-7	CASSSDRIRQSEQYF	TGTGCCAGCAGCTCAGACAGGATTAGACAGAGCGAGCAGTACTTC
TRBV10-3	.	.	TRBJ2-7	CAISESVRGNEEQYF	TGTGCCATCAGTGAGTCTGTAAGGGGGAACGAAGAGCAGTACTTC